The rows below give T cell receptor beta chains drawn from one sample of a study of radiation and T cells in renal cell carcinoma. TCRdb keeps only in-frame clones here, not all; method: immunoSEQ multiplex PCR. The table shows around 140,000 clones, with around four fifths occurring only once. The sample in question was blood, obtained from a patient whose treatment included radiotherapy and nephrectomy. All receptors come from a woman aged 45-60 years with renal cell carcinoma. The conserved cysteine and the conserved F or W are not part of the CDR3 here. Size is omitted from some rows. Given values are once, few, many or a class for expanded clones.

v_gene	abundance	j_gene	CDR3aa
TRBV6-5	.	TRBJ2-7	ASSYAGRIYEQY
TRBV6-5	.	TRBJ1-6	ASKSTSYNSPLH
TRBV7-2	.	TRBJ2-7	ASRTGIYEQY
TRBV5-4	.	TRBJ2-5	ASSWEGRETQY
TRBV4-1	.	TRBJ1-2	ASSQDHANIYGYT
TRBV28	.	TRBJ1-5	ASSSGAFSNQPQH
TRBV7-2	few	TRBJ2-1	ASSLAGRSYNEQF
TRBV16	few	TRBJ1-6	ASSQSQVDSPLH
TRBV6-4	.	TRBJ2-7	ASRWGSYEQY
TRBV5-4	.	TRBJ2-7	ASSFSGGSYEQY
TRBV12-5	few	TRBJ1-2	ASGFGTDYGYT
TRBV5-1	.	TRBJ2-5	ASSASGLQNQETQY
TRBV9	.	TRBJ2-7	ASSLGLAGSEQY
TRBV9	.	TRBJ1-6	ASSISGTGVSPLH
TRBV9	.	TRBJ1-4	ASSDMGNEKLF
TRBV9	.	TRBJ1-2	ASSTTGLDYGYT
TRBV11-2	.	TRBJ2-7	ASSYQGIGEQY
TRBV6-5	.	TRBJ2-7	ASSWNREGEQY
TRBV28	.	TRBJ1-2	ASRFSGGFYGYT
TRBV9	.	TRBJ2-2	ASSPRQGGGAGELF
TRBV10-2	.	TRBJ1-1	ASSESMGGARAF
TRBV9	.	TRBJ1-1	ASSKALQINTEAF
TRBV5-6	.	TRBJ2-2	ASSSMQRELF
TRBV7-9	.	TRBJ2-7	ASSKGTESTYEQY
TRBV6-1	.	TRBJ2-7	ASSEDRVGWDVTREQY
TRBV11-2	.	TRBJ2-2	ASSLVGVTGELF
TRBV6-5	.	TRBJ2-7	ASSYEIQGSEQY
TRBV28	.	TRBJ1-3	ASSFDSTGVSGNTIY
TRBV2	many	TRBJ2-3	ASSGDRVYTDTQY
TRBV9	.	TRBJ2-4	ASSEGGLAKNIQY
TRBV5-1	.	TRBJ2-7	ASSRGPASGEQY
TRBV28	.	TRBJ2-3	ASSLTSPPSIF
TRBV5-4	.	TRBJ2-7	ASSFSASDTYEQY
TRBV2	.	TRBJ2-7	ASSEVWEQY
TRBV30	once	TRBJ1-5	AWSRGGGGEPQH
TRBV9	.	TRBJ1-2	ASSVRGQGDDGYT
TRBV5-1	.	TRBJ1-2	ASSRDRGKRSYGYT
TRBV28	.	TRBJ2-7	ASTDIGDRGLYEQY
TRBV5-6	once	TRBJ2-5	ASSRGGFEETQY
TRBV10-3	.	TRBJ2-2	AIRATLDTGELF
TRBV7-2	.	TRBJ2-3	ASSLYASGGTDTQY
TRBV7-6	few	TRBJ1-2	ASSLSVRLQPNYGYT
TRBV7-2	.	TRBJ2-2	ASSFQDANTGELF
TRBV5-1	.	TRBJ1-1	ASIDGPTNTEAF